The TCR beta chain under discussion was sequenced for a study of early T cells in non-severe SARS-CoV-2 infection. Turning to the study itself: Sequenced material consisted of bulk RNA (from unsorted whole blood), and chains were unpaired.

This clonotype was seen many times. Separate cDNA molecules each had unique molecular identifiers attached to them. Using its own MiXCR run on the 5' RACE reads, TCRdb lists one record per CDR3 protein. The table lists some 71,000 distinct CDR3 sequences, 10% to 12% of them singletons. This CDR3 spans 12 amino acids. Germline lookup yields CDR1 GTSNPN and CDR2 SVGIG (reference sequence). V lost 1 base, J lost 4 bases, and 5 bases lay in between. The source of this sequence is an adult who was a healthcare worker with PCR-confirmed SARS-CoV-2 infection or an uninfected control (not recorded which). Sequencing used whole blood, obtained at baseline. The J gene is TRBJ1-3, the V gene TRBV30; D remains unclear. CDR3 region: CAWSGGGNTIYF. CDR3 DNA: TGTGCCTGGAGTGGGGGAGGAAACACCATATATTTT.